This T cell receptor beta chain was obtained from a study of T-cell reconstitution after alpha-beta-depleted transplantation in children. This CDR3 spans 14 amino acids. Trimming cost V 6 bases and J 4 bases, with 14 bases left between them. Germline values: CDR1 MNHNS, CDR2 SASEGT. Unique molecular identifiers featured in how the TCRbeta library was prepared. TCRdb ran MiXCR on the PCR reads and lists one entry per CDR3 protein. The profile shows 380,000 or so distinct CDR3 sequences, about 14% of them singletons. This specimen was PBMCs, taken from the stem cell graft. The sequence came from a human donor who donated a stem cell graft to a child with Fanconi anemia. The genes are TRBV6-1 and TRBJ2-3; maybe TRBD1 (6 bases). The CDR3 coding sequence is TGTGCCAGCAGACAGGGAAGAATCGCAGATACGCAGTATTTT. The encoded protein is CASRQGRIADTQYF.